The T cell receptor beta chain under discussion was sequenced for a study of blood T cell repertoires in COVID-19. Method: immunoSEQ multiplex PCR; TCRdb's copy keeps in-frame clones and lacks some. The sample lists 100,000 to 150,000 clones; less than 90% were seen once. The CDR3 extends over 17 amino acids. From germline, CDR1 is ENHRY and CDR2 SYGVKD. Trimming at V came to 7 bases and at J to 4 bases, leaving 13 bases not matched to a gene. The sample consisted of PBMCs or T cells enriched from blood (not recorded which). V is TRBV10-3 and J is TRBJ2-2; 9 bases are shared with TRBD2. This receptor was identified in a woman in her forties or fifties who had recovered from COVID-19. The CDR3: CAINTTPGTSITGELFF. The CDR3 DNA sequence: TGTGCCATCAATACAACCCCCGGGACTAGCATCACCGGGGAGCTGTTTTTT.